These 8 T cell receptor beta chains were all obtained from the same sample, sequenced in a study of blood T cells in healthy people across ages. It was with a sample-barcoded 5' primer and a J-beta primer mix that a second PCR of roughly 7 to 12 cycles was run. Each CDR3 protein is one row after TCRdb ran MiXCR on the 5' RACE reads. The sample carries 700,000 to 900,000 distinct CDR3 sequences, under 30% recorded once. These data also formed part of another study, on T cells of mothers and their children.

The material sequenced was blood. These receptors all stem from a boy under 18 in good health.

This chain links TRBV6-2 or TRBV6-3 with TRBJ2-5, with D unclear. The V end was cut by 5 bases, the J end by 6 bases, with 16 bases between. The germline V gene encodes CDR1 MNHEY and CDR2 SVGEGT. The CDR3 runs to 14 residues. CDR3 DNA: TGTGCCAGCAGTAACCCTCTAGGGTCTCAGACCCAGTACTTC. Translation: CASSNPLGSQTQYF.

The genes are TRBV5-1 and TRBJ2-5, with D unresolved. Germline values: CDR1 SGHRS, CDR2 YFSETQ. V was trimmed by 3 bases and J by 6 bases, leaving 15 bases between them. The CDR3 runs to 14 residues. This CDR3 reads CASSYDHSRKTQYF. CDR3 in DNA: TGCGCCAGCAGCTACGACCACTCGAGGAAGACCCAGTACTTC.

The CDR3 is CASVADKLGSQQYF. In DNA form, the CDR3 reads TGTGCCTCCGTCGCGGACAAGTTAGGCTCCCAGCAGTACTTC. This chain joins TRBV19 and TRBJ2-5; D might be TRBD1 (5 bases). The CDR3 extends over 14 amino acids. Germline lookup yields CDR1 LNHDA and CDR2 SQIVND (reference sequence). V was clipped by 11 bases and J by 11 bases, with 27 bases between them.

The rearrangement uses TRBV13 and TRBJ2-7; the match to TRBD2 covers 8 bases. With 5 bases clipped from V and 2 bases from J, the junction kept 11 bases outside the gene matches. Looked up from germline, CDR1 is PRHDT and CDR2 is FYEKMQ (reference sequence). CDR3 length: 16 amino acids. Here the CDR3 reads CASSNAVSGDPYEQYF. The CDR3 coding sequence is TGTGCCAGCAGCAACGCCGTTAGCGGGGACCCCTACGAGCAGTACTTC.

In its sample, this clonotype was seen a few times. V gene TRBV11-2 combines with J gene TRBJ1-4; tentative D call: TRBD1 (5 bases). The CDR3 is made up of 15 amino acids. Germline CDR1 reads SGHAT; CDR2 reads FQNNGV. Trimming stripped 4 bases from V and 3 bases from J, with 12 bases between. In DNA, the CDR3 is TGTGCCAGCAGCTCCCAGGGTCGGGCTAATGAAAAACTGTTTTTT. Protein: CASSSQGRANEKLFF.

The CDR3 protein is CASSSRGLGYYEQYF. Here the CDR3 DNA reads TGTGCCAGCAGCTCCCGGGGTCTGGGGTACTACGAGCAGTACTTC. The J gene is TRBJ2-5, the V gene TRBV7-9; D might be TRBD2 (5 bases). Judging by the DNA end, TRBJ2-7 fits better; the J call may be wrong. This CDR3 has 15 residues. CDR1 SEHNR and CDR2 FQNEAQ come from the germline V gene (reference sequence).

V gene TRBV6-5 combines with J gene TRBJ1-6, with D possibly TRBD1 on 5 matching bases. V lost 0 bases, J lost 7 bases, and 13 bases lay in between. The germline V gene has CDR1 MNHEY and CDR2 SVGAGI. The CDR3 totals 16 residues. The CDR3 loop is CASSYSPGPTNSPLHF. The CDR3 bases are TGTGCCAGCAGTTACTCACCGGGACCGACAAATTCACCCCTCCACTTT.

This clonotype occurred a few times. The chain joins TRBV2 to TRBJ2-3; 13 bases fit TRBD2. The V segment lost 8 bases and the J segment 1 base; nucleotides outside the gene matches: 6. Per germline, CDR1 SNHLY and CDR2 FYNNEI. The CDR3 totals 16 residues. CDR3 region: CASLNGLAGGTDTQYF. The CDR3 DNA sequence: TGTGCCAGCCTGAACGGACTAGCGGGAGGCACAGATACGCAGTATTTT.